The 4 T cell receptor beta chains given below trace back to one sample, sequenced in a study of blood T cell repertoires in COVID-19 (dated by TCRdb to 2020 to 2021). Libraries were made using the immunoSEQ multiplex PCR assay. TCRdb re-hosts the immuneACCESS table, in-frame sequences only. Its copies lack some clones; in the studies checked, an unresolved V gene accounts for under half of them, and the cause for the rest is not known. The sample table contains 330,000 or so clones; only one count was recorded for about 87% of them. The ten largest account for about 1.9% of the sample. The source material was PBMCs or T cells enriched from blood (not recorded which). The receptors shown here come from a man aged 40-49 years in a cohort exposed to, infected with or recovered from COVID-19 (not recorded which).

CDR3 sequence: CASTPASGSREQFF. The CDR3 coding sequence is TGTGCCAGCACCCCTGCTAGCGGGAGTCGAGAGCAGTTCTTC. The J gene is TRBJ2-1, the V gene TRBV5-4; 10 bases line up with TRBD2. V was pared by 6 bases and J by 10 bases, with 10 bases of the junction left unmatched. Germline-derived CDR1 and CDR2 are SGHNT and YYREEE (reference sequence). This CDR3 has 14 residues. Combining the CDR3 with reference TRBV5-4 and TRBJ2-1 gives the whole variable domain ETGVTQSPTHLIKTRGQQVTLRCSSQSGHNTVSWYQQALGQGPQFIFQYYREEENGRGNFPPRFSGLQFPNYSSELNVNALELDDSALYLCASTPASGSREQFFGPGTRLTVL.

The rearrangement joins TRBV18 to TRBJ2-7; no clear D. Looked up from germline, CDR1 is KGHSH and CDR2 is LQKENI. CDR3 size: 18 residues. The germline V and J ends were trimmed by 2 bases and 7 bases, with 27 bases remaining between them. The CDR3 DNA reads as TGTGCCAGCTCACCAGGGCTTCTGTGGGTTCCTACTCCTGAAGAGCAGTACTTC. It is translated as CASSPGLLWVPTPEEQYF.

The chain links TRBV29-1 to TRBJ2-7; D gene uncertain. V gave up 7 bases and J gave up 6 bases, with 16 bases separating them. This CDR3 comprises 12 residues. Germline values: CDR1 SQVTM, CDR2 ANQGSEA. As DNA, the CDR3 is TGCAGCGCCACCACCCATACGGGCGAGCAGTACTTC. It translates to CSATTHTGEQYF.

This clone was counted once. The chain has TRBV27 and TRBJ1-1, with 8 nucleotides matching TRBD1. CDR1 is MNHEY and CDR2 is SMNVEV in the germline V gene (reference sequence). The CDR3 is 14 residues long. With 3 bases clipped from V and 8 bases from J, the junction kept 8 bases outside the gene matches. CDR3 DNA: TGTGCCAGCAGTTTCCGGACAGGGAGTAAAGAAGCTTTCTTT. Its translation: CASSFRTGSKEAFF.